This T cell receptor (beta chain) was obtained from a study of T-cell memory formation after mild COVID-19. Broader study findings: The finding that pre-infection memory included some responding clones suggested that cross-reactive memory joined.

As for this clonotype: The antigen is not known.

The CDR3 covers 15 residues. Trimming cost V 4 bases and J 5 bases; bases outside gene matches: 7. Germline lookup yields CDR1 MGHRA and CDR2 YSYEKL. TCRdb processed the 5' RACE reads anew with MiXCR; each CDR3 protein has one entry. The sample lists roughly 150,000 distinct CDR3 sequences, around 25% occurring once. Sequencing was carried out using PBMCs or a T cell subset sorted from them (not recorded which). This sequence joins TRBV4-1 and TRBJ2-3, with 9 bases matching TRBD1. This sequence originates from an adult woman who had mild COVID-19 (a few samples of this study predate the infection). Cell type and time point are not known. CDR3 nucleotides: TGCGCCAGCAGCCCGACAGGGGGAGACAAAGATACGCAGTATTTT. Amino acids: CASSPTGGDKDTQYF.